Listed below are T cell receptor beta chains from one sample, sequenced in a study of T cells after yellow fever vaccination. TCRdb re-analysed the 5' RACE reads in MiXCR, keeping a single row per CDR3 protein. This sample carries about 400,000 distinct CDR3 sequences, approximately 10% of them seen once, and the ten largest clones take 18%. The sample here was PBMCs, taken on the day of the first yellow fever vaccination. The source is a man younger than 35 who received the YFV17D yellow fever vaccine. Both conserved end residues are part of each CDR3. The D gene is left open where the match is weak. Size tells how often a clone was seen (once, few, many) or the class of an expanded clone, and some rows leave it out.

d_gene	v_gene	j_gene	abundance	CDR3aa	CDR3nt
TRBD2	TRBV7-3	TRBJ2-3	few	CASSQRESTDTQYF	TGTGCGAGCAGCCAGCGGGAGAGCACAGATACGCAGTATTTT
TRBD1	TRBV2	TRBJ2-7	few	CASSAGQGAFYEQYF	TGTGCCAGCAGCGCCGGACAGGGGGCTTTTTACGAGCAGTACTTC
NA	TRBV5-1	TRBJ2-5	NA	CASSLARLDRETQYF	TGCGCCAGCAGCTTGGCCCGCCTTGACCGAGAGACCCAGTACTTC
TRBD1	TRBV18	TRBJ2-4	few	CASSPLSGQGKNIQYF	TGTGCCAGCTCACCATTGTCTGGACAGGGGAAAAACATTCAGTACTTC
TRBD1	TRBV28	TRBJ2-5	NA	CASSSPGQPRLRTQYF	TGTGCCAGCAGTTCCCCGGGACAGCCGAGGTTGAGGACCCAGTACTTC
TRBD1	TRBV5-6	TRBJ1-2	NA	CASSFDRAEGYTF	TGTGCCAGCAGCTTTGACAGGGCAGAGGGCTACACCTTC
NA	TRBV29-1	TRBJ2-2	NA	CSVERWTGELFF	TGCAGCGTTGAGAGGTGGACCGGGGAGCTGTTTTTT
TRBD2	TRBV4-3	TRBJ2-7	few	CASSQGPLGTSFEQYF	TGCGCCAGCAGCCAAGGCCCTTTGGGGACTAGCTTCGAGCAGTACTTC
NA	TRBV10-3	TRBJ2-3	NA	CAIRLDPAGDTQYF	TGTGCCATCCGCCTCGACCCGGCGGGAGATACGCAGTATTTT
TRBD1	TRBV20-1	TRBJ1-1	few	CSARDIRGYDEAFF	TGCAGTGCTAGAGACATCAGGGGGTACGATGAAGCTTTCTTT
NA	TRBV30	TRBJ2-7	NA	CAWSVVGYEQYF	TGTGCCTGGAGTGTTGTCGGCTACGAGCAGTACTTC
TRBD2	TRBV4-3	TRBJ2-1	few	CASSLRGLAAYNEQFF	TGCGCCAGCAGCCTTAGAGGACTAGCGGCTTACAATGAGCAGTTCTTC
TRBD1	TRBV7-9	TRBJ1-2	NA	CASSLAPGGIGYTF	TGTGCCAGCAGCTTAGCTCCAGGGGGCATTGGCTACACCTTC
NA	TRBV7-2	TRBJ1-1	NA	CASSLIDREGTEAFF	TGTGCCAGCAGCTTAATTGACCGGGAGGGTACTGAAGCTTTCTTT
NA	TRBV7-2	TRBJ2-2	few	CASSLNQGSGTGELFF	TGTGCCAGCAGCTTGAACCAGGGGTCGGGCACCGGGGAGCTGTTTTTT
TRBD1	TRBV4-1	TRBJ2-3	NA	CASSFEGAGTDTQYF	TGCGCCAGCAGTTTTGAGGGGGCCGGCACAGATACGCAGTATTTT
TRBD1	TRBV12-3/TRBV12-4	TRBJ1-2	many	CASSPGQGLLCTF	TGTGCCAGCAGCCCGGGACAGGGGTTACTATGCACCTTC
NA	TRBV19	TRBJ2-1	few	CASSINSASLNEQFF	TGTGCCAGTAGTATAAATTCGGCTAGCCTAAATGAGCAGTTCTTC
TRBD1	TRBV15	TRBJ2-1	few	CATSSRTGNEQFF	TGTGCCACCAGCAGCAGGACAGGGAATGAGCAGTTCTTC
NA	TRBV27	TRBJ1-4	few	CASSFGTNEKLFF	TGTGCCAGCAGTTTTGGAACTAATGAAAAACTGTTTTTT
TRBD1	TRBV5-1	TRBJ1-3	many	CASSLAGTGQFASGNTIYF	TGCGCCAGCAGCTTGGCTGGGACAGGACAATTCGCCTCTGGAAACACCATATATTTT
NA	TRBV6-1	TRBJ2-7	few	CASRRSSDHYEQYF	TGTGCCAGCCGTCGTTCTAGCGACCACTACGAGCAGTACTTC
NA	TRBV7-2	TRBJ2-2	NA	CASGPSTGELFF	TGTGCCAGCGGCCCCTCCACCGGGGAGCTGTTTTTT
NA	TRBV7-2	TRBJ1-2	NA	CASSYRRNLYGYTF	TGTGCCAGCAGCTACAGACGGAACCTCTATGGCTACACCTTC
NA	TRBV7-9	TRBJ2-3	few	CASSSGVTDTQYF	TGTGCCAGCAGCTCGGGGGTCACAGATACGCAGTATTTT
NA	TRBV6-1	TRBJ2-3	few	CASKPGQGAGSTDTQYF	TGTGCCAGCAAACCGGGTCAAGGGGCAGGTAGCACAGATACGCAGTATTTT
TRBD2	TRBV11-2	TRBJ2-3	NA	CASSLALTSGVNTQYF	TGTGCCAGCAGCTTGGCGCTGACTAGCGGGGTGAATACGCAGTATTTT
NA	TRBV7-3	TRBJ2-2	once	CASSLGGGPGTGELFF	TGTGCCAGCAGCTTAGGGGGGGGGCCGGGCACCGGGGAGCTGTTTTTT
NA	TRBV4-1	TRBJ2-2	NA	CASARGQNTGELFF	TGCGCCAGCGCGCGGGGGCAAAACACCGGGGAGCTGTTTTTT
NA	TRBV12-3/TRBV12-4	TRBJ1-5	few	CASSWEGNQPQHF	TGTGCCAGCAGTTGGGAGGGCAATCAGCCCCAGCATTTT
NA	TRBV11-1	TRBJ2-3	NA	CASSLNDRLITDTQYF	TGTGCCAGCAGCTTAAATGACAGGCTAATCACAGATACGCAGTATTTT
NA	TRBV5-1	TRBJ2-5	NA	CASSPGVLETQYF	TGCGCCAGCAGTCCGGGGGTCCTAGAGACCCAGTACTTC
NA	TRBV28	TRBJ2-4	NA	CASSLTNGIQYF	TGTGCCAGCAGTTTAACAAATGGCATTCAGTACTTC
NA	TRBV7-2	TRBJ1-1	NA	CASSLARGVGTEAFF	TGTGCCAGCAGCTTAGCGCGGGGAGTCGGCACTGAAGCTTTCTTT
NA	TRBV4-3	TRBJ2-1	NA	CASSQDLDYNEQFF	TGCGCCAGCAGCCAAGATCTCGACTACAATGAGCAGTTCTTC
TRBD1	TRBV7-2	TRBJ2-7	few	CASSSGTGNYEQYF	TGTGCCAGCAGCTCCGGGACAGGGAACTACGAGCAGTACTTC
NA	TRBV19	TRBJ2-1	few	CASSAQKATEQFF	TGTGCCAGTAGTGCACAGAAAGCAACTGAGCAGTTCTTC
TRBD1	TRBV3-1	TRBJ2-1	few	CASRYGTGNDDEQFF	TGTGCCAGCAGATACGGGACAGGGAATGACGATGAGCAGTTCTTC
TRBD2	TRBV10-3	TRBJ2-1	many	CAISEGLAGNEQFF	TGTGCCATCAGTGAAGGACTAGCGGGTAATGAGCAGTTCTTC
NA	TRBV2	TRBJ2-7	few	CASRGEGTASYEQYF	TGTGCCAGCAGGGGGGAGGGGACAGCCTCCTACGAGCAGTACTTC
NA	TRBV14	TRBJ2-5	few	CASSQVQLALRETQYF	TGTGCCAGCAGCCAAGTGCAGTTGGCCCTTCGGGAGACCCAGTACTTC
NA	TRBV12-3/TRBV12-4	TRBJ2-7	NA	CASSLLAAYEQYF	TGTGCCAGCAGTTTACTAGCAGCCTACGAGCAGTACTTC
NA	TRBV10-2	TRBJ2-7	few	CASSLGGGPLGSYEQYF	TGCGCCAGCAGTCTGGGGGGGGGGCCTTTGGGTAGCTACGAGCAGTACTTC
NA	TRBV6-1	TRBJ2-3	many	CASSPRGSDTQYF	TGTGCCAGCAGCCCTCGGGGTTCAGATACGCAGTATTTT
TRBD2	TRBV6-2/TRBV6-3	TRBJ2-1	NA	CASSYGRLAGGSSYNEQFF	TGTGCCAGCAGTTACGGCCGGCTAGCGGGGGGGAGTTCCTACAATGAGCAGTTCTTC
NA	TRBV18	TRBJ2-5	few	CASSPNSGETQYF	TGTGCCAGCTCACCGAACTCTGGAGAGACCCAGTACTTC
TRBD1	TRBV12-3/TRBV12-4	TRBJ1-5	few	CASSRDRSNQPQHF	TGTGCCAGCAGTCGGGACAGAAGCAATCAGCCCCAGCATTTT
NA	TRBV27	TRBJ2-2	NA	CASSFVDSPGELFF	TGTGCCAGCAGTTTCGTGGACAGCCCCGGGGAGCTGTTTTTT
NA	TRBV7-8	TRBJ1-5	few	CASSDRGLNQPQHF	TGTGCCAGCAGCGACCGGGGCCTGAATCAGCCCCAGCATTTT
NA	TRBV12-3/TRBV12-4	TRBJ2-7	few	CASSFAREQYF	TGTGCCAGCAGTTTCGCGCGCGAGCAGTACTTC
TRBD1	TRBV30	TRBJ1-1	NA	CAWARQGNTEAFF	TGTGCCTGGGCTAGACAGGGGAACACTGAAGCTTTCTTT
NA	TRBV29-1	TRBJ1-6	NA	CSRQGRSPLHF	TGCAGCCGGCAGGGGAGATCACCCCTCCACTTT
NA	TRBV25-1	TRBJ2-5	NA	CASSESNQQWETQYF	TGTGCCAGCAGTGAATCCAACCAGCAGTGGGAGACCCAGTACTTC
NA	TRBV5-4	TRBJ2-1	few	CASSHGLYGSYNEQFF	TGTGCCAGCAGCCACGGACTCTACGGCTCCTACAATGAGCAGTTCTTC
TRBD1	TRBV4-3	TRBJ1-1	once	CASSQDLRTGNTEAFF	TGCGCCAGCAGCCAAGATTTGAGGACAGGGAACACTGAAGCTTTCTTT
NA	TRBV20-1	TRBJ2-1	few	CSASSSLASYNEQFF	TGCAGTGCTAGTAGTTCGCTAGCAAGCTACAATGAGCAGTTCTTC
TRBD2	TRBV4-1	TRBJ2-3	NA	CASSQPTLLAGKGTDTQYF	TGCGCCAGCAGCCAACCTACCCTTTTAGCGGGGAAAGGTACAGATACGCAGTATTTT
NA	TRBV7-2	TRBJ2-2	many	CASRTSRVLTGELFF	TGTGCCAGCAGGACCTCAAGGGTTTTGACCGGGGAGCTGTTTTTT
NA	TRBV27	TRBJ1-6	few	CASSFRGGNNSPLHF	TGTGCCAGCAGTTTTCGGGGAGGAAATAATTCACCCCTCCACTTT
TRBD1	TRBV6-1	TRBJ2-1	few	CASRRDRGGNEQFF	TGTGCCAGCAGGAGGGACAGGGGCGGGAATGAGCAGTTCTTC